This T cell receptor beta chain was sequenced for a study of blood T cell repertoires in COVID-19. Background on the study: Italy, Spain and the United States were the sources of the convalescent and acute COVID-19 samples. PBMCs, B-cell-depleted T cells, or T cells provided the cDNA or gDNA that made up the material.

Germline CDR1 is SGHTA and CDR2 is FQGTGA. Between the trimmed V and J ends, which lost 5 bases and 3 bases, there was a span of 13 bases. The CDR3 is 15 residues long. Original analysis: The authors estimated nucleated cell counts from reference gene primer amplification. The table came from immunoSEQ multiplex PCR; TCRdb's copy has only in-frame clones and leaves some out. For V, J and clone size, that table is used; D and trimming come from the DNA. The repertoire consists of tens of thousands of clones, with roughly 84% occurring once and the leading ten covering 5.6%. Sequences were obtained from peripheral blood. The J gene is TRBJ2-2, the V gene TRBV7-3; tentatively, D is TRBD2 (6 bases). The sequence derives from a woman aged 60 to 75 with acute or convalescent COVID-19. The CDR3 DNA is TGTGCCAGCAGCCACGGCAGGGAGGACACCGGGGAGCTGTTTTTT. It is translated as CASSHGREDTGELFF.